Each of the 23 T cell receptor beta chains below was sequenced from the same sample in a study of CD8+CD57+ T cells in acquired aplastic anemia. Profiling that covered TCR beta VDJ and CDR3 relied on genomic DNA as its template. Using its own MiXCR run on the reads, TCRdb lists one record per CDR3 protein. The data show some 180,000 distinct CDR3 sequences, with about 50% seen just once and about an eighth held by the top ten. Whoever was chosen for sequencing had shown CD8+CD57+ cell expansion by flow cytometry. The sample comprised sorted CD4+, CD8+, or CD8+CD57+ T cells (not recorded which) from PBMCs. These receptors came from a human donor with aplastic anemia.

Comments on this clonotype: This clone may be a read error of a much larger clone one base away. The CDR3 does not close with the conserved phenylalanine or tryptophan, likely indicating a read error. The V and J genes are TRBV5-5 and TRBJ2-7; the D gene could be TRBD1 or TRBD2 (6 bases each). The CDR3 runs 14 residues. The V gene lost 4 bases and the J gene lost 2 bases, with 13 bases spanning the gap. In germline, CDR1 is SGHKS, CDR2 YYEKEE (reference sequence). The CDR3 nucleotides read TGTGCCAGCAGCCTAGCGACAGGTCCCTACGAGCAGTACCTC. Amino acid sequence: CASSLATGPYEQYL.

The chain employs TRBV12-3 or TRBV12-4 and TRBJ1-1; 7 positions agree with TRBD1. Trimming took 4 bases from V and 4 from J; bases not matched to a gene: 6. This CDR3 comprises 14 residues. The CDR3 sequence: CASSWRQGGTEAFF. CDR3 DNA: TGTGCCAGCAGTTGGAGACAGGGTGGCACTGAAGCTTTCTTT.

The chain combines TRBV4-3 with TRBJ2-1; D not resolved. V was pared by 3 bases and J by 0 bases, with 9 bases between. There are 15 residues in the CDR3. CDR1 is LGHNA and CDR2 is YSLEER in the germline V gene. The CDR3 reads CASSHSGSSYNEQFF. The DNA of the CDR3 is TGCGCCAGCAGCCACTCAGGTAGCTCCTACAATGAGCAGTTCTTC.

This clonotype was observed at least ten times. The V and J genes are TRBV6-1 and TRBJ1-2, with TRBD1 identical over 8 bases. V trimming: 6 bases; J trimming: 8 bases; junction bases outside the gene matches: 8. The germline V gene encodes CDR1 MNHNS and CDR2 SASEGT. The CDR3 contains 13 residues. The DNA for the CDR3 is TGTGCCAGCAGCTCGTCCAGGGGGCACGGCTACACCTTC. Protein: CASSSSRGHGYTF.

This clonotype was seen a handful of times. DNA of the CDR3: TGTGCCAGCAGCTTAAAGTCCATACAAGAGACCCAGTACTTC. It encodes CASSLKSIQETQYF. The rearrangement joins TRBV13 to TRBJ2-5; no clear D. V dropped 2 bases and J dropped 2 bases, with 9 bases sitting between them. The CDR3 loop spans 14 amino acids. Germline V lookup: CDR1 PRHDT, CDR2 FYEKMQ (reference sequence).

V is TRBV15 and J is TRBJ2-6; no clear D. The germline V and J ends were trimmed by 0 bases and 0 bases, with 6 bases remaining between them. The CDR3 length is 16 residues. The germline CDR1 and CDR2 sequences are LNHNV and YYDKDF (reference sequence). The CDR3 nucleotides are TGTGCCACCAGCAGAGAAGAAAGCTCTGGGGCCAACGTCCTGACTTTC. Residues: CATSREESSGANVLTF.

This clonotype occurred a few times. With a much larger clone just one base away, this may be a read error. This sequence joins TRBV6-5 and TRBJ1-2, with unresolved D. CDR1 is MNHEY and CDR2 is SVGAGI in the germline V gene. CDR3 length: 14 residues. CDR3 loop: CASGYSAGSYGYTF. The CDR3 region has the DNA TGTGCCAGCGGTTACTCGGCAGGTAGCTATGGCTACACCTTC.

The V gene is TRBV19, the J gene TRBJ1-6; D is perhaps TRBD1 (6 bases). Germline assignment: CDR1 LNHDA and CDR2 SQIVND (reference sequence). This CDR3 comprises 16 residues. Trimming shortened V by 6 bases and J by 0 bases, and 12 bases separated the two germline ends. CDR3: CASRDSLSSYNSPLHF. CDR3 nucleotides: TGTGCCAGTAGGGACAGTCTAAGCTCCTATAATTCACCCCTCCACTTT.

To note about this clonotype: At one of its ends the junction is not consistent with the germline gene, which may arise from a read error. The V gene is TRBV20-1, the J gene TRBJ1-6; D remains unclear. The CDR3 covers 12 residues. The germline CDR1 and CDR2 sequences are DFQATT and SNEGSKA (reference sequence). CDR3 sequence reads: CSATGQLSPLQF. Written as DNA, the CDR3 is TGCAGTGCTACGGGCCAGCTGTCGCCCCTCCAATTT.

This clonotype was seen ten or more times. The chain combines TRBV20-1 with TRBJ2-1, with 14 bases that match TRBD2. The ends lost 6 bases at V and 3 bases at J; junction bases unmatched: 7. The CDR3 sequence is 16 residues long. Germline CDR1 is DFQATT and CDR2 is SNEGSKA (reference sequence). The CDR3 DNA reads TGCAGTGCCACGGGACTAGCGGGGGATCTCTACAATGAGCAGTTCTTC. It is translated as CSATGLAGDLYNEQFF.

The chain employs TRBV4-2 and TRBJ2-7; 15 bases fit TRBD2. Unmatched junction bases numbered 8, after V lost 0 bases and J lost 5 bases. Germline loops: CDR1 LGHNA, CDR2 YNFKEQ. This CDR3 has 18 amino acids. CDR3 sequence: CASSQERGLAGGRNEQYF. The CDR3 DNA reads TGTGCCAGCAGCCAAGAGCGTGGACTAGCGGGGGGGCGTAACGAGCAGTACTTC.

This clonotype has only a few counts. The chain is built from TRBV18 and TRBJ1-1; D unclear. Looked up from germline, CDR1 is KGHSH and CDR2 is LQKENI. The length of the CDR3 is 13 residues. The germline V and J ends were trimmed by 3 bases and 1 base, with 6 bases remaining between them. The CDR3: CASSPRKNTEAFF. The CDR3 nucleotides read TGTGCCAGCTCACCCCGGAAGAACACTGAAGCTTTCTTT. The whole variable domain, remainder taken from reference TRBV18 and TRBJ1-1, is NAGVMQNPRHLVRRRGQEARLRCSPMKGHSHVYWYRQLPEEGLKFMVYLQKENIIDESGMPKERFSAEFPKEGPSILRIQQVVRGDSAAYFCASSPRKNTEAFFGQGTRLTVV.

This clonotype showed up many times. CDR3 DNA sequence: TGCAGTGTTGGACTAGTCACGGAGACAGATACGCAGTATTTT. This sequence encodes CSVGLVTETDTQYF. This chain links TRBV20-1 with TRBJ2-3; 7 positions agree with TRBD2. Germline CDR1 is DFQATT and CDR2 is SNEGSKA (reference sequence). Trimming at V came to 7 bases and at J to 3 bases, leaving 10 bases not matched to a gene. The CDR3 extends over 14 amino acids.

This clonotype was recorded many times. The rearrangement links TRBV19 to TRBJ1-5; 9 nucleotides align to TRBD1. The CDR3 spans 15 residues. V gave up 4 bases and J gave up 7 bases; unmatched junction bases: 8. Germline CDR1 is LNHDA and CDR2 is SQIVND (reference sequence). Here the CDR3 reads CASSKPTGGGQPQHF. The CDR3, as DNA: TGTGCCAGTAGTAAACCTACAGGGGGCGGACAGCCCCAGCATTTT.

The chain has TRBV29-1 and TRBJ2-1; possible D gene TRBD2, 5 bases. V dropped 6 bases and J dropped 7 bases, with 10 bases sitting between them. Germline CDR1 and CDR2: SQVTM and ANQGSEA. This CDR3 is 11 amino acids long. The DNA for the CDR3 is TGCAGCGTCAGCCAGCGGAATGAGCAGTTCTTC. Translating gives CSVSQRNEQFF.

V usage is TRBV15 and J usage is TRBJ2-4; TRBD1 agrees at 8 bases. V trimming: 4 bases; J trimming: 7 bases; junction bases outside the gene matches: 9. CDR1 and CDR2 from the germline V gene are LNHNV and YYDKDF (reference sequence). The CDR3 has 15 amino acids. CDR3 nucleotides: TGTGCCACCAGCACACTAGGGACAGGTGGGAACATTCAGTACTTC. Residues: CATSTLGTGGNIQYF.

The chain has TRBV24-1 and TRBJ2-7; 10 bases map to TRBD2. Looked up from germline, CDR1 is KGHDR and CDR2 is SFDVKD. The CDR3 loop spans 14 amino acids. J lost 6 bases, V lost 6 bases, and 7 bases had no gene match. DNA of the CDR3: TGTGCCACCAGTCAGCGGGGGGGCCCCGTCGAGCAGTACTTC. It codes for CATSQRGGPVEQYF.

This clonotype was picked up a small number of times. The rearrangement links TRBV24-1 to TRBJ2-1, with D uncertain. Germline lookup yields CDR1 KGHDR and CDR2 SFDVKD. The CDR3 is 16 residues long. Trimming took 3 bases from V and 0 from J, leaving 11 bases between them. The CDR3 DNA follows: TGTGCCACCAGTGATCATGACTGGAGCTCCTACAATGAGCAGTTCTTC. This translates into CATSDHDWSSYNEQFF.

This clonotype was seen more than once but under ten times. V and J are TRBV7-2 and TRBJ2-5; no reliable D call. The V gene lost 9 bases and the J gene lost 0 bases, with 8 bases spanning the gap. This CDR3 is built from 12 residues. The germline V gene encodes CDR1 SGHTA and CDR2 FQGNSA. The CDR3, as DNA: TGTGCCAGTAGTTCGGACCAAGAGACCCAGTACTTC. Amino acids: CASSSDQETQYF.

There are many counts of this clonotype. V gene TRBV4-2 combines with J gene TRBJ2-3; 14 bases agree with TRBD2. The CDR3 spans 16 residues. The germline V gene encodes CDR1 LGHNA and CDR2 YNFKEQ. The trim removed 3 bases at V and 5 bases at J, leaving 4 bases unmatched. The CDR3 region has the DNA TGTGCCAGCAGCCAGAGGGGACTAGCGGGGGAAGATACGCAGTATTTT. Translation: CASSQRGLAGEDTQYF.

In this sample, this clonotype turned up a few times. The V call is TRBV6-1, the J call TRBJ1-4; no definite D call. In germline, CDR1 is MNHNS, CDR2 SASEGT. The CDR3 spans 16 residues. The V end was cut by 5 bases, the J end by 8 bases, with 21 bases between. The CDR3 bases are TGTGCCAGCAGTCCGCGGGATCCTAAAAGAGGGGAAAAACTGTTTTTT. Its protein product is CASSPRDPKRGEKLFF.

This clonotype occurred many times. The V gene is TRBV5-1, the J gene TRBJ1-4, with D possibly TRBD1 on 5 matching bases. This CDR3 is 13 amino acids long. Trimming shortened V by 0 bases and J by 6 bases, and 6 bases separated the two germline ends. CDR1 is SGHRS, CDR2 YFSETQ, per germline. As DNA, the CDR3 is TGCGCCAGCAGCTTGGCCAGGGATGAAAAACTGTTTTTT. It encodes CASSLARDEKLFF. Looking up the rest from reference TRBV5-1 and TRBJ1-4 gives the full variable domain: KAGVTQTPRYLIKTRGQQVTLSCSPISGHRSVSWYQQTPGQGLQFLFEYFSETQRNKGNFPGRFSGRQFSNSRSEMNVSTLELGDSALYLCASSLARDEKLFFGSGTQLSVL.

The chain has TRBV20-1 and TRBJ1-1, with D tentatively TRBD1 (5 bases). Germline V lookup: CDR1 DFQATT, CDR2 SNEGSKA (reference sequence). The CDR3 is made up of 15 amino acids. The V gene lost 5 bases and the J gene lost 2 bases, with 18 bases spanning the gap. In nucleotides, the CDR3 is TGCAGTGCTTCTGAACCGGGACTCATCAACACTGAAGCTTTCTTT. Protein: CSASEPGLINTEAFF.